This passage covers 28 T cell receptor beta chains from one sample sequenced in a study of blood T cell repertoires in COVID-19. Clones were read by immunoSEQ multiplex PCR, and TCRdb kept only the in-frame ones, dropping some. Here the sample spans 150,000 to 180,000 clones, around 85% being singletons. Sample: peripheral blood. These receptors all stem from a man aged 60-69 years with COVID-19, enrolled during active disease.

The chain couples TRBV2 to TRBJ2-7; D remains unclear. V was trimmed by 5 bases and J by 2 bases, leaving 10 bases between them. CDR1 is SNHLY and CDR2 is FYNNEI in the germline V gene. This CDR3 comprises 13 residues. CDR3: CASSLQAPYEQYF. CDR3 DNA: TGTGCCAGCAGTCTCCAGGCCCCCTACGAGCAGTACTTC.

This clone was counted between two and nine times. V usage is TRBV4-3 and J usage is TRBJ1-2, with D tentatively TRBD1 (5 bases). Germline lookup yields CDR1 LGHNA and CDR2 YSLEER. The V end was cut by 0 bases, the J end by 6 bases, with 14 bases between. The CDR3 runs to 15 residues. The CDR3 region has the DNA TGCGCCAGCAGCCAAGAAAAGGACAATATCAATGGCTACACCTTC. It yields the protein CASSQEKDNINGYTF.

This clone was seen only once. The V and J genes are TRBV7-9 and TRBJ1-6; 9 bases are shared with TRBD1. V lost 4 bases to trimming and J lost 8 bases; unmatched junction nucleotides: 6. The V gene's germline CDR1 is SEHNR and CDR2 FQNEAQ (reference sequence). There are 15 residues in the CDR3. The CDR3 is CASSSGTGRHSPLHF. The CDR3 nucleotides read TGTGCCAGCAGCTCCGGGACAGGGAGACATTCACCCCTCCACTTT.

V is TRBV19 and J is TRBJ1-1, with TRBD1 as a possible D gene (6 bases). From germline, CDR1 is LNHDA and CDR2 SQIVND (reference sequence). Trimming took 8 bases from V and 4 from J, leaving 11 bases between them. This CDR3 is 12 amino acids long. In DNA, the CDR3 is TGTGCCAGTGAGGACAGATTCACTGAAGCTTTCTTT. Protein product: CASEDRFTEAFF.

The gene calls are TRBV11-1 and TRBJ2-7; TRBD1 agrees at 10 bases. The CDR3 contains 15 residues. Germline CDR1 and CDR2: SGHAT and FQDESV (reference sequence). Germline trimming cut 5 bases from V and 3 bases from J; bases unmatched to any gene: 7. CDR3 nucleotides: TGTGCCAGCAGCCCCAGGGACAGGGGCCTCTACGAGCAGTACTTC. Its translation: CASSPRDRGLYEQYF.

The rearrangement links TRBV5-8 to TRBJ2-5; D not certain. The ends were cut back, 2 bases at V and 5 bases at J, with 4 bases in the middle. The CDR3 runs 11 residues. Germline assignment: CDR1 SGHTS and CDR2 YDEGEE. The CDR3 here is CASSFVETQYF. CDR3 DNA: TGTGCCAGCAGCTTCGTGGAGACCCAGTACTTC. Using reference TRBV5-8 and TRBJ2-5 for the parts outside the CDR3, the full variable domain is EAGVTQSPTHLIKTRGQQATLRCSPISGHTSVYWYQQALGLGLQFLLWYDEGEERNRGNFPPRFSGRQFPNYSSELNVNALELEDSALYLCASSFVETQYFGPGTRLLVL.

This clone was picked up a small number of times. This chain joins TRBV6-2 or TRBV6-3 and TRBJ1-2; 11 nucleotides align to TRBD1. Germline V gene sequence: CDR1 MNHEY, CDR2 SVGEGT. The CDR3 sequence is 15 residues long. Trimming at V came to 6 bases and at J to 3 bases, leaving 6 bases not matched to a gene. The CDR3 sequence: CASSTRTGGHYGYTF. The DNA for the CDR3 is TGTGCCAGCAGCACTCGGACAGGGGGCCACTATGGCTACACCTTC.

Written as DNA, the CDR3 is TGCAGCGTGACTAAAATGGGGAGACCAGATACGCAGTATTTT. This encodes CSVTKMGRPDTQYF. V usage is TRBV29-1 and J usage is TRBJ2-3, with a weak D call TRBD2 (5 bases). Germline CDR1 is SQVTM and CDR2 is ANQGSEA. The CDR3 loop spans 14 amino acids. V was clipped by 6 bases and J by 4 bases, with 17 bases between them.

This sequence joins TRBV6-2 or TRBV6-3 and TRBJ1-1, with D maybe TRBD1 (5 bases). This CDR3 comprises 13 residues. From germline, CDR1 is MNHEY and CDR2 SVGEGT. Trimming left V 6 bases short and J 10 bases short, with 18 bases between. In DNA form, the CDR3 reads TGTGCCAGCAGACCTGCGGGGGAGAAGGTAGCTTTCTTT. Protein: CASRPAGEKVAFF.

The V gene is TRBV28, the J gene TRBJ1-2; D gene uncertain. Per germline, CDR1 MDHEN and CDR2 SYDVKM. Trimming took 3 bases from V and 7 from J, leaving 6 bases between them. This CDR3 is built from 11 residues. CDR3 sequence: CASSFPSGYTF. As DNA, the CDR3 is TGTGCCAGCAGTTTTCCCAGTGGCTACACCTTC.

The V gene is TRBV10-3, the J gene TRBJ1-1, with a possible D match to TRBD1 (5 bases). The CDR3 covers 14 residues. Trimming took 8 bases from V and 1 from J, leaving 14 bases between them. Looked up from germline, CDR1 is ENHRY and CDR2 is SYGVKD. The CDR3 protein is CAIGQGEGNTEAFF. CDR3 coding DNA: TGTGCCATCGGCCAGGGTGAAGGGAACACTGAAGCTTTCTTT.

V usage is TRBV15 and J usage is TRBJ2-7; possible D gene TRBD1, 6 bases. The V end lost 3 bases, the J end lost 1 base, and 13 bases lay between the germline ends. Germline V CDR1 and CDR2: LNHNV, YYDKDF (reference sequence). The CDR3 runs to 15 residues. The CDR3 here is CATSRGAGQSYEQYF. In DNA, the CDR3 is TGTGCCACCAGCAGGGGGGCAGGACAATCCTACGAGCAGTACTTC.

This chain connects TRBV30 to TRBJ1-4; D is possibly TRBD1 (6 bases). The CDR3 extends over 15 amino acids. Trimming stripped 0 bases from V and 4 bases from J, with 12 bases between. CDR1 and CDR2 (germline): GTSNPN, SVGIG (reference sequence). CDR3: CAWSVQGSNNEKLFF. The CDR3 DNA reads TGTGCCTGGAGTGTACAGGGCAGTAATAATGAAAAACTGTTTTTT.

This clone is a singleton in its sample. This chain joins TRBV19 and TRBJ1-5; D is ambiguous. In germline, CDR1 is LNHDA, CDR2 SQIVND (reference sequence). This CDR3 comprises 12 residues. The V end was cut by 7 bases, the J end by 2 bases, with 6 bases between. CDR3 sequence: CASTGGNQPQHF. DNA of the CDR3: TGTGCCAGTACCGGGGGCAATCAGCCCCAGCATTTT.

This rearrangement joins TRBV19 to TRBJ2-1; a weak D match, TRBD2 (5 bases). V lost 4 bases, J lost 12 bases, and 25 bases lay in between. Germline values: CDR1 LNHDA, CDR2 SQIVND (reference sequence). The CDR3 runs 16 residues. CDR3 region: CASSKSLSSSEGSQFF. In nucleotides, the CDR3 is TGTGCCAGTAGTAAGTCTTTGTCCTCGTCAGAGGGTTCGCAGTTCTTC.

The CDR3 reads CASSDSGVSGQPQHF. The DNA of the CDR3 is TGTGCCAGCAGTGACTCAGGGGTCAGCGGTCAGCCCCAGCATTTT. The chain carries TRBV2 and TRBJ1-5; possibly TRBD1 for D (6 bases). This CDR3 has 15 amino acids. Germline CDR1 reads SNHLY; CDR2 reads FYNNEI. V lost 3 bases to trimming and J lost 6 bases, with 15 bases between them. Full variable domain (remainder filled in from reference TRBV2 and TRBJ1-5): EPEVTQTPSHQVTQMGQEVILRCVPISNHLYFYWYRQILGQKVEFLVSFYNNEISEKSEIFDDQFSVERPDGSNFTLKIRSTKLEDSAMYFCASSDSGVSGQPQHFGDGTRLSIL.

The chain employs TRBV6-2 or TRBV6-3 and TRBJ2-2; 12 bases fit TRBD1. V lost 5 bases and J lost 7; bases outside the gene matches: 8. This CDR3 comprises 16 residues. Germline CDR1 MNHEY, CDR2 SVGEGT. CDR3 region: CASSQPGQGAVGELFF. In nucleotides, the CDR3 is TGTGCCAGCAGTCAACCGGGACAGGGGGCTGTCGGGGAGCTGTTTTTT.

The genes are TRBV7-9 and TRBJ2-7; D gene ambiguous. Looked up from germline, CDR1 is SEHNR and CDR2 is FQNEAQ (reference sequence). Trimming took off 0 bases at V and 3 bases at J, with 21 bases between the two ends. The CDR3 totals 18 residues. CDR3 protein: CASSLALVVVGSYYEQYF. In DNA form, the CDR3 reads TGTGCCAGCAGCTTAGCGCTTGTCGTCGTTGGCAGTTACTACGAGCAGTACTTC. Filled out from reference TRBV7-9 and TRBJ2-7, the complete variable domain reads DTGVSQNPRHKITKRGQNVTFRCDPISEHNRLYWYRQTLGQGPEFLTYFQNEAQLEKSRLLSDRFSAERPKGSFSTLEIQRTEQGDSAMYLCASSLALVVVGSYYEQYFGPGTRLTVT.

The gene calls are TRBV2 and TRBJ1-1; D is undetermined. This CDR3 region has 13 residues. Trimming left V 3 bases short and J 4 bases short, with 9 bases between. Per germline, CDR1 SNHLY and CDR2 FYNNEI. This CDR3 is CASSEQALTEAFF. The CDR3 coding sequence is TGTGCCAGCAGTGAGCAGGCCCTCACTGAAGCTTTCTTT.

In DNA form, the CDR3 reads TGTGCCAGCAGTTACGGGGGGACAGCTTCCTATGGCTACACCTTC. This translates into CASSYGGTASYGYTF. V usage is TRBV6-5 and J usage is TRBJ1-2, with 7 bases matching TRBD1. Germline V lookup: CDR1 MNHEY, CDR2 SVGAGI. The J segment lost 4 bases and the V segment lost 2 bases, leaving 7 bases of the junction unmatched. The CDR3 has 15 amino acids.

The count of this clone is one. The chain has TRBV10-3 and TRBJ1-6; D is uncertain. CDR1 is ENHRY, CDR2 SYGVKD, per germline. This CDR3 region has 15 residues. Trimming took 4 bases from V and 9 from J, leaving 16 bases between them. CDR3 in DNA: TGTGCCATCAGTGCAGATAACCCGGGGTTTTCACCCCTCCACTTT. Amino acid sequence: CAISADNPGFSPLHF.

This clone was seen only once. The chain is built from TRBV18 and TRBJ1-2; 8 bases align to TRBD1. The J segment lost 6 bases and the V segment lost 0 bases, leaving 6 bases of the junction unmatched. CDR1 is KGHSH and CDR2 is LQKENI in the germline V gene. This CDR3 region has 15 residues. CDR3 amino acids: CASSPPGQGRNGYTF. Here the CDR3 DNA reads TGTGCCAGCTCACCACCAGGACAGGGCAGGAATGGCTACACCTTC.

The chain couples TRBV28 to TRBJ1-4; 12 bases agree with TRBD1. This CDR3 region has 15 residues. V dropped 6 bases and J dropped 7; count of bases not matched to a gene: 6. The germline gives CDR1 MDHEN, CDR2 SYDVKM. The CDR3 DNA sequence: TGTGCCAGCAGAAAGGGACAGGGGGCGGTTGAAAAACTGTTTTTT. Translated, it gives CASRKGQGAVEKLFF.

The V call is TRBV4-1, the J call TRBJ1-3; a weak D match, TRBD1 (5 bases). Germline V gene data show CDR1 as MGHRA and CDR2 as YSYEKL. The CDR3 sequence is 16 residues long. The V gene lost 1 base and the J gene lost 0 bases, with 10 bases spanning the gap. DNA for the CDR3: TGCGCCAGCAGCCAAGGGCAGGGAAACTCTGGAAACACCATATATTTT. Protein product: CASSQGQGNSGNTIYF.

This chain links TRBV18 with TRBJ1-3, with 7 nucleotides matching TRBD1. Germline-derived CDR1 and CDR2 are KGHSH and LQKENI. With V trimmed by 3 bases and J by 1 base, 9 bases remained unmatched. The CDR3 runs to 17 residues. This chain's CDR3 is CASSPVYRGASGNTIYF. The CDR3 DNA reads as TGTGCCAGCTCACCGGTTTACAGGGGCGCATCTGGAAACACCATATATTTT.

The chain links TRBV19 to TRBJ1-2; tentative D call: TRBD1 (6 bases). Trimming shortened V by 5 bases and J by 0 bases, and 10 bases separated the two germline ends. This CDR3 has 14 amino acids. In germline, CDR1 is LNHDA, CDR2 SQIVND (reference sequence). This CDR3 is CASSPQGSNYGYTF. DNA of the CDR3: TGTGCCAGTAGTCCACAGGGATCTAACTATGGCTACACCTTC. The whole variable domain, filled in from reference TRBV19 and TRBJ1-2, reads DGGITQSPKYLFRKEGQNVTLSCEQNLNHDAMYWYRQDPGQGLRLIYYSQIVNDFQKGDIAEGYSVSREKKESFPLTVTSAQKNPTAFYLCASSPQGSNYGYTFGSGTRLTVV.

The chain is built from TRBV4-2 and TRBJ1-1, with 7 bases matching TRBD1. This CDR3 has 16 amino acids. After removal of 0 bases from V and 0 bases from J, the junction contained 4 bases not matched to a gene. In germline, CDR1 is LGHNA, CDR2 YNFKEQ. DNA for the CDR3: TGTGCCAGCAGCCAAGATTGGCAGGGGGTGAACACTGAAGCTTTCTTT. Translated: CASSQDWQGVNTEAFF.

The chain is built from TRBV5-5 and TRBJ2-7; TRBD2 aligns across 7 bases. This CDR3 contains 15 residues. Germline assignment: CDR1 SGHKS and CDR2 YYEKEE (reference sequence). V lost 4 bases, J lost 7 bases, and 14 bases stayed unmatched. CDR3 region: CASSGTSAHGGEQYF. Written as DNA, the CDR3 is TGTGCCAGCAGCGGAACTAGCGCCCACGGAGGGGAGCAGTACTTC.